This T cell receptor (beta chain) stems from a study of blood T cell repertoires in COVID-19. As for the study in general: Sites in the United States, Italy and Spain provided acute and convalescent COVID-19 samples. Sources were T cells, B-cell-depleted T cells, or PBMCs; the material itself was cDNA or gDNA.

This CDR3 contains 13 residues. With 2 bases removed from V and 6 bases from J, the gap between germline ends came to 11 bases. Generated by immunoSEQ multiplex PCR, the TCRdb table keeps only in-frame clones and is missing some. This table holds 240,000 or so clones, about four fifths found once. This sequence joins TRBV12-3 or TRBV12-4 and TRBJ2-7; the D gene is possibly TRBD1 (6 bases). The sample taken for sequencing was peripheral blood. This TCR was recovered from an elderly woman with acute or convalescent COVID-19. CDR3 in DNA: TGTGCCAGCAGTTTAAGTCAGGGGTTCGAGCAGTACTTC. Its protein product is CASSLSQGFEQYF.